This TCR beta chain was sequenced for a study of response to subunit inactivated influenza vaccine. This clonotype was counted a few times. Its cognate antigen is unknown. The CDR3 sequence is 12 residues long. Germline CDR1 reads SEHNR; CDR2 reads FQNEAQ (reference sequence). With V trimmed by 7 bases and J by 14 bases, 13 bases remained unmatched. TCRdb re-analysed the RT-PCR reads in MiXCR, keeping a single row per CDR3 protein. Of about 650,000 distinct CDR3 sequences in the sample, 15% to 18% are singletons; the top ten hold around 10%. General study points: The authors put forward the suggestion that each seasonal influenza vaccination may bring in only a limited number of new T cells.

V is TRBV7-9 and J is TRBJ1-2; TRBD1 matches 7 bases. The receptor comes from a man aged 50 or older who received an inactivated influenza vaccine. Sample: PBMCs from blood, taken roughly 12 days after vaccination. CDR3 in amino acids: CASTAAGAGGTF. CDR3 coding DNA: TGTGCCAGCACCGCAGCCGGTGCAGGGGGGACCTTC.